This is a list of T cell receptor beta chains from one sample in a study of radiotherapy plus CTLA-4 blockade in lung cancer. Libraries were prepared by immunoSEQ multiplex PCR; TCRdb keeps only in-frame clonotypes and omits some of them. The profile shows around 29,000 clones, more than 80% of them singletons. The sample here was peripheral blood, taken from a patient treated with radiotherapy plus ipilimumab. Receptors were obtained from a human donor with non-small cell lung cancer that progressed on radiotherapy plus ipilimumab. The CDR3 runs from the conserved cysteine through the conserved F or W. Each record gives: J gene, D gene, V gene, clone size, CDR3 DNA, CDR3 protein. A D gene is named only where the DNA matches it firmly. Clone size appears in some rows only: once, few, many, or a class for an expanded clone.

J: TRBJ2-6
D: .
V: TRBV15
size: .
DNA: TGTGCCACCAGCAGAGATCTCAGGCGGGTCTCCGACCGCTCTGGGGCCAACGTCCTGACTTTC
CDR3: CATSRDLRRVSDRSGANVLTF

J: TRBJ2-1
D: TRBD2
V: TRBV25-1
size: once
DNA: TGTGCCAGCAGTGAAATAGCGGGGGGGTACAATGAGCAGTTCTTC
CDR3: CASSEIAGGYNEQFF

J: TRBJ1-1
D: .
V: TRBV27
size: .
DNA: TGTGCCAGCAGTTTAGGCCAAAGGGGGAACACTGAAGCTTTCTTT
CDR3: CASSLGQRGNTEAFF

J: TRBJ1-4
D: .
V: TRBV5-1
size: .
DNA: TGCGCCAGCAGCTGGACGGGGGGTAGTAATGAAAAACTGTTTTTT
CDR3: CASSWTGGSNEKLFF

J: TRBJ2-3
D: .
V: TRBV27
size: .
DNA: TGTGCCAGCAGTTTGAACCAGGGACAAGATACGCAGTATTTT
CDR3: CASSLNQGQDTQYF

J: TRBJ1-1
D: .
V: TRBV12-1
size: .
DNA: TGTGCCAGCAGCCACTATAGTATTGAAGCTTTCTTT
CDR3: CASSHYSIEAFF

J: TRBJ1-5
D: TRBD1
V: TRBV19
size: .
DNA: TGTGCCCCCCGGACAGGGAAAACTAGCAATCAGCCCCAGCATTTT
CDR3: CAPRTGKTSNQPQHF

J: TRBJ2-1
D: .
V: TRBV19
size: .
DNA: TGTGCCAGTAGTATAATTAGCGGAGGGAACAATGAGCAGTTCTTC
CDR3: CASSIISGGNNEQFF

J: TRBJ1-5
D: TRBD1
V: TRBV6-6
size: .
DNA: TGTGCCACCCGGGCAGGGGGGAATCAGCCCCAGCATTTT
CDR3: CATRAGGNQPQHF

J: TRBJ1-2
D: TRBD1
V: TRBV27
size: .
DNA: TGTGCCAGCAGTCCGACAGGGACGAACTATGGCTACACCTTC
CDR3: CASSPTGTNYGYTF

J: TRBJ1-4
D: .
V: TRBV6-5
size: .
DNA: TGTGCCAGCAGGGAGGACAGTTATAATGAAAAACTGTTTTTT
CDR3: CASREDSYNEKLFF

J: TRBJ1-1
D: .
V: TRBV11-2
size: .
DNA: TGTGCCAGCAGCTTAGGGCGGGCAGGACGAGCTTTCTTT
CDR3: CASSLGRAGRAFF

J: TRBJ2-2
D: TRBD1
V: TRBV7-9
size: .
DNA: TGTGCCAGCAGCCTAGGACAGGGAGGCACCGGGGAGCTGTTTTTT
CDR3: CASSLGQGGTGELFF

J: TRBJ1-3
D: .
V: TRBV18
size: once
DNA: TGTGCCAGCTCACCAGACAGCTCTGGAAACACCATATATTTT
CDR3: CASSPDSSGNTIYF

J: TRBJ2-5
D: .
V: TRBV6-5
size: .
DNA: TGTGCCAGCAGTTACTCGGGGGGCCAAGAGACCCAGTACTTC
CDR3: CASSYSGGQETQYF

J: TRBJ2-7
D: TRBD2
V: TRBV7-3
size: .
DNA: TGTGCCAGCAGCTACACTAGCGGGGGTTCCTACGAGCAGTACTTC
CDR3: CASSYTSGGSYEQYF

J: TRBJ2-1
D: TRBD2
V: TRBV10-2
size: .
DNA: TGCGCCAGCAGTGGGAGGGGATTAGCGGGGGGCTACAATGAGCAGTTCTTC
CDR3: CASSGRGLAGGYNEQFF

J: TRBJ2-2
D: TRBD1
V: TRBV11-2
size: .
DNA: TGTGCCAGCAGCTTGGGGACAGGAGGCACCGGGGAGCTGTTTTTT
CDR3: CASSLGTGGTGELFF

J: TRBJ2-7
D: TRBD1
V: TRBV18
size: .
DNA: TGTGCCAGCTCACCAGGGACAGGGCACGAGCAGTACTTC
CDR3: CASSPGTGHEQYF

J: TRBJ1-4
D: .
V: TRBV4-1
size: .
DNA: TGCGCCAGCAGCCAACCGGGACAACCTAATGAAAAACTGTTTTTT
CDR3: CASSQPGQPNEKLFF

J: TRBJ1-3
D: .
V: TRBV5-8
size: .
DNA: TGTGCCAGCAGCCCCCGAGCAGACATAGCTGGAAACACCATATATTTT
CDR3: CASSPRADIAGNTIYF

J: TRBJ2-7
D: TRBD2
V: TRBV11-2
size: .
DNA: TGTGCCAGCAGTCCTAGCGGGGTTTACGAGCAGTACTTC
CDR3: CASSPSGVYEQYF

J: TRBJ2-7
D: .
V: TRBV29-1
size: .
DNA: TGCAGCGTTCGTGGGACTGAGCAGTACTTC
CDR3: CSVRGTEQYF

J: TRBJ2-3
D: TRBD2
V: TRBV5-4
size: few
DNA: TGTGCCAGCAGCGGATCGATAGCGGGGGGATCCACAGATACGCAGTATTTT
CDR3: CASSGSIAGGSTDTQYF

J: TRBJ1-4
D: .
V: TRBV5-1
size: .
DNA: TGCGCCAGCAGCTTTTCTGCAACTAATGAAAAACTGTTTTTT
CDR3: CASSFSATNEKLFF

J: TRBJ1-4
D: TRBD1
V: TRBV7-9
size: .
DNA: TGTGCCAGCAACGGATGGACAGGGACAGTGAGCACTAATGAAAAACTGTTTTTT
CDR3: CASNGWTGTVSTNEKLFF

J: TRBJ2-1
D: TRBD1
V: TRBV4-2
size: .
DNA: TGTGCCAGCAGCCAAGATGGGGCAGGGGGATTCGATGAGCAGTTCTTC
CDR3: CASSQDGAGGFDEQFF

J: TRBJ2-7
D: .
V: TRBV27
size: few
DNA: TGTGCCAGCAGTTCCGACAGTGTCTACGAGCAGTACTTC
CDR3: CASSSDSVYEQYF

J: TRBJ2-5
D: TRBD2
V: TRBV5-1
size: .
DNA: TGCGCCAGCAGCTTGAGATTTAGCGGGGGGGAAAAACTCCAAGAGACCCAGTACTTC
CDR3: CASSLRFSGGEKLQETQYF

J: TRBJ2-4
D: .
V: TRBV9
size: few
DNA: TGTGCCAGCAGCGTTGGGGGAGGGGGGGATCCCAAAAACATTCAGTACTTC
CDR3: CASSVGGGGDPKNIQYF

J: TRBJ2-5
D: .
V: TRBV6-5
size: few
DNA: TGTGCCAGCAGTTACAGGGGCTTCGAGACCCAGTACTTC
CDR3: CASSYRGFETQYF

J: TRBJ1-3
D: TRBD1
V: TRBV18
size: .
DNA: TGTGCCAGCTCAGGTGGACAGGGCTCTGGAAACACCATATATTTT
CDR3: CASSGGQGSGNTIYF

J: TRBJ1-4
D: TRBD1
V: TRBV19
size: once
DNA: TGTGCCAGTAAGGAGACAGGGCCTAATGAAAAACTGTTTTTT
CDR3: CASKETGPNEKLFF

J: TRBJ2-3
D: .
V: TRBV18
size: .
DNA: TGTGCCAGCTCACCGGGTTCAGGGGATACGCAGTATTTT
CDR3: CASSPGSGDTQYF

J: TRBJ1-5
D: TRBD1
V: TRBV6-4
size: .
DNA: TGTGCCAGCAAAGGGAAGACCCGACAGGGGTACCAGCCCCAGCATTTT
CDR3: CASKGKTRQGYQPQHF

J: TRBJ1-4
D: TRBD1
V: TRBV7-2
size: .
DNA: TGTGCCAGCAGCTTTCAGGGGGCAACTAATGAAAAACTGTTTTTT
CDR3: CASSFQGATNEKLFF

J: TRBJ1-1
D: .
V: TRBV5-4
size: .
DNA: TGTGCCAGCAGCCTGACACAGACCGCGAACACTGAAGCTTTCTTT
CDR3: CASSLTQTANTEAFF

J: TRBJ2-5
D: TRBD1
V: TRBV7-6
size: .
DNA: TGTGCCAGCAGCTTAACAGGGGGCCGGGAGACCCAGTACTTC
CDR3: CASSLTGGRETQYF

J: TRBJ2-5
D: TRBD1
V: TRBV6-1
size: .
DNA: TGTGCCAGCGGGCCCGGAACAGGGGGTAGACAGACCCAGTACTTC
CDR3: CASGPGTGGRQTQYF

J: TRBJ2-4
D: TRBD1
V: TRBV29-1
size: .
DNA: TGCAGCGTGAGGGGACAGCTAGCCAAAAACATTCAGTACTTC
CDR3: CSVRGQLAKNIQYF

J: TRBJ2-7
D: .
V: TRBV6-5
size: .
DNA: TGTGCCAGCAGTTACGGGCCCTACGAGCAGTACTTC
CDR3: CASSYGPYEQYF

J: TRBJ2-3
D: TRBD2
V: TRBV2
size: .
DNA: TGTGCCAGCAGCCTAGGGACTAGCGGTGAAGATACGCAGTATTTT
CDR3: CASSLGTSGEDTQYF

J: TRBJ1-2
D: TRBD1
V: TRBV10-3
size: .
DNA: TGTGCCATCAGAGGGACAGGGGGTAACTATGGCTACACCTTC
CDR3: CAIRGTGGNYGYTF

J: TRBJ2-7
D: .
V: TRBV6-6
size: .
DNA: TGTGCCAGCAGTTACTCGGGCAGGGGTTACGAGCAGTACTTC
CDR3: CASSYSGRGYEQYF

J: TRBJ1-1
D: TRBD1
V: TRBV9
size: .
DNA: TGTGCCAGCAGCGTAGCGGGGGGACAGGGGAACACTGAAGCTTTCTTT
CDR3: CASSVAGGQGNTEAFF

J: TRBJ2-5
D: .
V: TRBV4-1
size: .
DNA: TGCGCCAGCAGCCAAGGAGCAGGGTGGGAGACCCAGTACTTC
CDR3: CASSQGAGWETQYF